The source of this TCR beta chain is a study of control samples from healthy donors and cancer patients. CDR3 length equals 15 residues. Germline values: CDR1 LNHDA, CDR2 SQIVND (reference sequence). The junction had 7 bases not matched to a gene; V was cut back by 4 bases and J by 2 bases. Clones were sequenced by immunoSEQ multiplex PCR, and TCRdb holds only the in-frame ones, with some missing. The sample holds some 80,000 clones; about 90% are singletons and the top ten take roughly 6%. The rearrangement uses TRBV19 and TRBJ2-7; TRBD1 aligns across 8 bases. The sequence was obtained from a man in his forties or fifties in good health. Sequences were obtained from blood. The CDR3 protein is CASSNTGTGAYEQYF. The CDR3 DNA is TGTGCCAGTAGTAACACCGGGACAGGTGCCTACGAGCAGTACTTC.